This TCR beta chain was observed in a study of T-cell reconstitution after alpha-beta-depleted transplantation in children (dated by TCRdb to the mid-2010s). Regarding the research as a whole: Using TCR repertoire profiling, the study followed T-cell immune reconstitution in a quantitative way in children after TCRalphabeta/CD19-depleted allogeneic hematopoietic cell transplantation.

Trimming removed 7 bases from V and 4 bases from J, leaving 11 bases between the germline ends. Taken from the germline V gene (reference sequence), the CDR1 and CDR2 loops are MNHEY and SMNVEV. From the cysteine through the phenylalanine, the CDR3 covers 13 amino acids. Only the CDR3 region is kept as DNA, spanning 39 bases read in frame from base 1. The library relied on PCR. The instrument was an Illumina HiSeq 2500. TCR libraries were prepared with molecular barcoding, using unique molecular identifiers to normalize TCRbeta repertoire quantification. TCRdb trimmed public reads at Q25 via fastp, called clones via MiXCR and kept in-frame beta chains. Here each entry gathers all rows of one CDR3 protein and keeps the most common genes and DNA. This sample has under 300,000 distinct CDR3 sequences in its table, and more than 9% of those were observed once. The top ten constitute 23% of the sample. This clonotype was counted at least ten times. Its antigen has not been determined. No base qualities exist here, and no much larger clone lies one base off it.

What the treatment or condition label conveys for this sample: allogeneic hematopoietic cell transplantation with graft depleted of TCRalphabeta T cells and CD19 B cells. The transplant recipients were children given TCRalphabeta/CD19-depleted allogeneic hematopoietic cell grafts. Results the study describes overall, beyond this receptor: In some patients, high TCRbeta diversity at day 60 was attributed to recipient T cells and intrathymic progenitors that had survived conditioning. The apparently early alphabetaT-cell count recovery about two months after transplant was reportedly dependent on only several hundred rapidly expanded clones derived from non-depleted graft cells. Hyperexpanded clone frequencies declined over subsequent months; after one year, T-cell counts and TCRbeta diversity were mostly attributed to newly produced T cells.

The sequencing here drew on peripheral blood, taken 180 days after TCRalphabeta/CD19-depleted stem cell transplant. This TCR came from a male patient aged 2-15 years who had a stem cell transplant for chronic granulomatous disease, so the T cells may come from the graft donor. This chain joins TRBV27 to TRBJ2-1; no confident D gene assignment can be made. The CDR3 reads CASIGTGYNEQFF. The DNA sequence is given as TGTGCCAGCATAGGCACCGGATACAATGAGCAGTTCTTC.